The 6 T cell receptor beta chains below come from one sample, sequenced in a study of blood T cell repertoires in COVID-19. Repertoires were generated with immunoSEQ multiplex PCR, while TCRdb's copy carries only in-frame clones and drops some. The sample consists of 120,000 or so clones, 74% of them appearing once. The sample was peripheral blood. The source is a man in his sixties with acute or convalescent COVID-19.

V usage is TRBV19 and J usage is TRBJ1-5, with 9 nucleotides matching TRBD1. V was clipped by 7 bases and J by 7 bases; unmatched bases: 14. The CDR3 loop spans 16 amino acids. The germline V gene encodes CDR1 LNHDA and CDR2 SQIVND (reference sequence). In nucleotides, the CDR3 is TGTGCCAGTACCCTTACAGGGGGCAATGGGGGGCAGCCCCAGCATTTT. Translation: CASTLTGGNGGQPQHF. The full variable domain, with the rest looked up from reference TRBV19 and TRBJ1-5, is DGGITQSPKYLFRKEGQNVTLSCEQNLNHDAMYWYRQDPGQGLRLIYYSQIVNDFQKGDIAEGYSVSREKKESFPLTVTSAQKNPTAFYLCASTLTGGNGGQPQHFGDGTRLSIL.

This chain links TRBV7-9 with TRBJ1-4, with 9 bases aligning to TRBD1. Unmatched junction bases numbered 9, after V lost 5 bases and J lost 2 bases. From germline, CDR1 is SEHNR and CDR2 FQNEAQ (reference sequence). CDR3 size: 17 residues. This CDR3 is CASSPGTGPLTNEKLFF. In DNA, the CDR3 is TGTGCCAGCAGCCCCGGGACAGGGCCCCTCACTAATGAAAAACTGTTTTTT.

The chain joins TRBV5-1 to TRBJ2-3, with 7 positions matching TRBD2. Germline V gene sequence: CDR1 SGHRS, CDR2 YFSETQ. The junction had 3 bases not matched to a gene; V was cut back by 2 bases and J by 0 bases. CDR3 length: 15 residues. CDR3 amino acids: CASSFRGVSTDTQYF. DNA of the CDR3: TGCGCCAGCAGCTTTCGGGGGGTTAGCACAGATACGCAGTATTTT.

This rearrangement joins TRBV6-4 to TRBJ2-5; D uncertain. The CDR3 loop spans 13 amino acids. CDR1 and CDR2 (germline): MRHNA, SNTAGT. With 4 bases removed from V and 2 bases from J, the gap between germline ends came to 8 bases. The CDR3 sequence: CASSVQDQETQYF. In DNA, the CDR3 is TGTGCCAGCAGTGTCCAGGATCAAGAGACCCAGTACTTC.

This chain joins TRBV27 and TRBJ2-7; weak D call: TRBD1 (5 bases). The CDR3 loop spans 16 amino acids. In germline, CDR1 is MNHEY, CDR2 SMNVEV (reference sequence). Trimming cost V 4 bases and J 3 bases, with 19 bases left between them. The CDR3 spells CASSSRKLDTFYEQYF. The CDR3, as DNA: TGTGCCAGCAGTTCCCGGAAACTGGACACCTTCTACGAGCAGTACTTC.

The rearrangement uses TRBV28 and TRBJ2-1; 8 nucleotides match TRBD2. This CDR3 region has 15 residues. Germline values: CDR1 MDHEN, CDR2 SYDVKM. The V segment lost 7 bases and the J segment 6 bases; nucleotides outside the gene matches: 11. CDR3 in DNA: TGTGCCAGCATCGGGGGGGGATCCCCCGGCAATGAGCAGTTCTTC. Protein product: CASIGGGSPGNEQFF.